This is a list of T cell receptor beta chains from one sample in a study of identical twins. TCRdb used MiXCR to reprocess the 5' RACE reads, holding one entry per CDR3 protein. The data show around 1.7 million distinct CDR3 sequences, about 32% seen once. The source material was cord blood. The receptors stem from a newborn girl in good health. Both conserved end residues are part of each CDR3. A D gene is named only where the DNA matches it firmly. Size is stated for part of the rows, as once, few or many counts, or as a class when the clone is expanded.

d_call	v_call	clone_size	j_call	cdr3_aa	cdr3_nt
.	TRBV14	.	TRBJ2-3	CASSQGWDLNTQYF	TGTGCCAGCAGCCAAGGTTGGGACTTAAATACGCAGTATTTT
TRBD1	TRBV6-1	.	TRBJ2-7	CASSGTDRAPPYEQYF	TGTGCCAGCAGTGGAACTGACAGGGCACCCCCCTACGAGCAGTACTTC
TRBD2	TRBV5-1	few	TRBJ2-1	CASSLGLAGGRNEQFF	TGCGCCAGCAGCCTGGGACTAGCGGGGGGGCGCAATGAGCAGTTCTTC
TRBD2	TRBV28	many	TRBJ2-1	CASTWTSGRYNEQFF	TGTGCCAGCACTTGGACTAGCGGGCGTTACAATGAGCAGTTCTTC
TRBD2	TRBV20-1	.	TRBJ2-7	CSARSSGQKGYEQYF	TGCAGTGCTAGGTCTAGCGGGCAAAAGGGATACGAGCAGTACTTC
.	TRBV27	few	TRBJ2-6	CASSLTRGHSGANVLTF	TGTGCCAGCAGTTTAACCAGGGGCCACTCTGGGGCCAACGTCCTGACTTTC
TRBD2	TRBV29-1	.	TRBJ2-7	CSVNGVAGYEQYF	TGCAGCGTTAACGGAGTAGCGGGGTACGAGCAGTACTTC
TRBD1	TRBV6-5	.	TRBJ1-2	CASSYTGGGYTF	TGTGCCAGCAGTTACACAGGGGGTGGCTACACCTTC
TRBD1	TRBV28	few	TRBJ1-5	CASSPGTASDQPQHF	TGTGCCAGCAGTCCGGGGACAGCCTCCGATCAGCCCCAGCATTTT
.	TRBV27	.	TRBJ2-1	CASSFGWQGYNEQFF	TGTGCCAGCAGTTTCGGGTGGCAGGGGTACAATGAGCAGTTCTTC
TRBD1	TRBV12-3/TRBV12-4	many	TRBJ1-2	CASSAGTGFPPYGYTF	TGTGCCAGCAGCGCCGGGACAGGATTCCCACCTTATGGCTACACCTTC
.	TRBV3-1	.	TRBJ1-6	CASSMGASPLHF	TGTGCCAGCAGCATGGGGGCTTCACCCCTCCACTTT
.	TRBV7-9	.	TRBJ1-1	CASRIAVNTEAFF	TGTGCCAGCAGAATAGCAGTCAACACTGAAGCTTTCTTT
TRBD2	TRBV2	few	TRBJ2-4	CASSDIGVAGDKNIQYF	TGTGCCAGCAGTGACATAGGGGTAGCGGGGGATAAAAACATTCAGTACTTC
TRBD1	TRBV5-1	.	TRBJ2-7	CASSLVRTGSSYEQYF	TGCGCCAGCAGCTTGGTCCGGACAGGGAGCTCCTACGAGCAGTACTTC
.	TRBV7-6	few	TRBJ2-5	CASSFWLAKETQYF	TGTGCCAGCAGCTTCTGGCTAGCGAAAGAGACCCAGTACTTC
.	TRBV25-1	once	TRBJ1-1	CASSDWGKGNTEAFF	TGTGCCAGCAGTGACTGGGGAAAGGGGAACACTGAAGCTTTCTTT
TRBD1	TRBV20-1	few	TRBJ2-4	CSAREQGLIAKNIQYF	TGCAGTGCTAGGGAACAGGGGCTCATAGCCAAAAACATTCAGTACTTC
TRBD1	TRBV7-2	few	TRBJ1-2	CASGQGFDGYTF	TGTGCCAGTGGACAGGGATTCGATGGCTACACCTTC
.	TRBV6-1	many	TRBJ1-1	CASSEGGLNTEAFF	TGTGCCAGCAGTGAAGGCGGATTGAACACTGAAGCTTTCTTT